This entry lists 29 T cell receptor beta chains sequenced from one sample in a study of beta chain features in type 1 diabetes. cDNA synthesis used the whole RNA isolate, giving expressed TCRB sequences. Assay used: immunoSEQ multiplex PCR; TCRdb lists only in-frame clones, some missing. Of around 280,000 clones listed, around 16% are singletons. These receptors lack a known antigen. General study points: Shorter TCRB CDR3s, moderately but significantly so, marked every one of the four CD4+ subsets in Type 1 diabetes patients.

The sequenced sample was naive CD4+ T cells from blood. These receptors all stem from a man aged 18 to 29 with type 1 diabetes.

This clone has just a few counts. The chain is built from TRBV5-4 and TRBJ2-7; TRBD1 is a possible D gene (5 bases). CDR3 size: 13 residues. Germline assignment: CDR1 SGHNT and CDR2 YYREEE (reference sequence). Between the trimmed V and J ends, which lost 0 bases and 2 bases, there was a span of 6 bases. The chain's CDR3 is CASSLEGPYEQYF. The CDR3 nucleotides read TGTGCCAGCAGCTTGGAGGGGCCCTACGAGCAGTACTTC. Full variable domain (remainder filled in from reference TRBV5-4 and TRBJ2-7): ETGVTQSPTHLIKTRGQQVTLRCSSQSGHNTVSWYQQALGQGPQFIFQYYREEENGRGNFPPRFSGLQFPNYSSELNVNALELDDSALYLCASSLEGPYEQYFGPGTRLTVT.

V and J are TRBV7-9 and TRBJ2-5; D gene ambiguous. The CDR3 loop spans 16 amino acids. Germline V gene data show CDR1 as SEHNR and CDR2 as FQNEAQ (reference sequence). The V end was cut by 5 bases, the J end by 5 bases, with 21 bases between. The CDR3 coding sequence is TGTGCCAGCAGCCATCCCGCCCCCGGGTTAGGTGAGACCCAGTACTTC. This translates into CASSHPAPGLGETQYF.

The genes are TRBV11-2 and TRBJ1-4; a weak D match, TRBD1 (5 bases). Per the germline V gene, CDR1 is SGHAT and CDR2 is FQNNGV. The ends were cut back, 7 bases at V and 7 bases at J, with 16 bases in the middle. This CDR3 comprises 14 residues. CDR3 sequence reads: CASTHLGGSEKLFF. CDR3 coding DNA: TGTGCCAGCACCCACCTCGGGGGAAGTGAAAAACTGTTTTTT.

This clone showed up just a few times. The chain is built from TRBV4-1 and TRBJ2-1; 9 bases are shared with TRBD2. Germline lookup yields CDR1 MGHRA and CDR2 YSYEKL. The CDR3 sequence is 15 residues long. J gave up 14 bases and V 2 bases, and 13 bases lay outside the gene matches. CDR3 amino acids: CASSQLAGLSHRKFF. The CDR3 region has the DNA TGCGCCAGCAGCCAACTAGCGGGACTGTCCCATAGGAAGTTCTTC.

This clone appeared a few times. The chain recombines TRBV5-1 with TRBJ2-3; the match to TRBD2 covers 7 bases. The CDR3 spans 15 residues. V shed 0 bases and J 7 bases; nucleotides not matched to a gene: 8. Germline V lookup: CDR1 SGHRS, CDR2 YFSETQ. The CDR3, as DNA: TGCGCCAGCAGCTTGGGGACTAGGCCTGGGAATACGCAGTATTTT. Protein product: CASSLGTRPGNTQYF.

This clone was detected only a few times. This chain connects TRBV7-8 to TRBJ2-1; D perhaps matches TRBD2 (6 bases). Germline values: CDR1 SGHVS, CDR2 FQNEAQ. The V end was cut by 2 bases, the J end by 0 bases, with 8 bases between. This CDR3 comprises 15 residues. Here the CDR3 DNA reads TGTGCCAGCAGCTTACTAGCGAACTCCTACAATGAGCAGTTCTTC. It specifies CASSLLANSYNEQFF.

The rearrangement links TRBV7-2 to TRBJ2-3; 10 bases align to TRBD2. CDR1 and CDR2 from the germline V gene are SGHTA and FQGNSA. This CDR3 is built from 16 residues. The V and J ends lost 4 bases and 2 bases, in that order; junction bases with no gene match: 6. The CDR3 DNA is TGTGCCAGCAGCTCCACTAGCGGGGTGTTCACAGATACGCAGTATTTT. Protein sequence: CASSSTSGVFTDTQYF. Full variable domain (remainder filled in from reference TRBV7-2 and TRBJ2-3): GAGVSQSPSNKVTEKGKDVELRCDPISGHTALYWYRQSLGQGLEFLIYFQGNSAPDKSGLPSDRFSAERTGGSVSTLTIQRTQQEDSAVYLCASSSTSGVFTDTQYFGPGTRLTVL.

The gene calls are TRBV11-2 and TRBJ2-3; D is ambiguous. The V and J ends lost 3 bases and 2 bases respectively, with 9 bases between them. In germline, CDR1 is SGHAT, CDR2 FQNNGV. The CDR3 covers 14 residues. Written as DNA, the CDR3 is TGTGCCAGCAGCTTGCTGACACACACAGATACGCAGTATTTT. Protein: CASSLLTHTDTQYF.

Only a few counts were recorded for this clone. The chain is built from TRBV30 and TRBJ1-4; weak D call: TRBD1 (6 bases). V lost 1 base, J lost 10 bases, and 16 bases lay in between. The CDR3 is made up of 14 amino acids. Germline CDR1 GTSNPN, CDR2 SVGIG (reference sequence). CDR3: CAWSGGGVAGKLFF. CDR3 in DNA: TGTGCCTGGAGTGGAGGGGGGGTTGCGGGAAAACTGTTTTTT.

There are a few counts of this clone. The chain uses TRBV7-9 and TRBJ1-1; perhaps TRBD1 as D (6 bases). Trimming took 4 bases from V and 1 from J, leaving 10 bases between them. CDR3 length: 14 residues. Per germline, CDR1 SEHNR and CDR2 FQNEAQ (reference sequence). In DNA, the CDR3 is TGTGCCAGCAGCTCGGACAGACAGAACACTGAAGCTTTCTTT. Translating gives CASSSDRQNTEAFF.

In this sample, this clone turned up a few times. The chain has TRBV10-3 and TRBJ2-7, with 8 bases lining up with TRBD1. The V gene end was trimmed by 6 bases and the J gene end by 5 bases; junction bases not matched to a gene: 12. Germline V gene data show CDR1 as ENHRY and CDR2 as SYGVKD. This CDR3 is 15 amino acids long. CDR3 region: CAIRDLSGGGDEQYF. The CDR3 DNA sequence: TGTGCCATCAGAGACTTATCAGGGGGCGGCGACGAGCAGTACTTC.

The chain links TRBV5-1 to TRBJ1-1; 7 bases match TRBD1. The J segment lost 0 bases and the V segment lost 4 bases, leaving 6 bases of the junction unmatched. Looked up from germline, CDR1 is SGHRS and CDR2 is YFSETQ. CDR3 length: 15 amino acids. CDR3 residues: CASSPEQGLNTEAFF. Written as DNA, the CDR3 is TGCGCCAGCAGCCCCGAACAGGGGTTGAACACTGAAGCTTTCTTT.

This clone was found a few times. This chain uses TRBV15 with TRBJ2-7; D unclear. Germline assignment: CDR1 LNHNV and CDR2 YYDKDF (reference sequence). Between the trimmed V and J ends, which lost 2 bases and 6 bases, there was a span of 8 bases. This CDR3 comprises 12 residues. CDR3 sequence reads: CATSRYSAEQYF. The CDR3 DNA follows: TGTGCCACCAGCAGATACAGTGCCGAGCAGTACTTC.

The chain employs TRBV5-4 and TRBJ1-1; maybe TRBD1 (5 bases). Germline CDR1 reads SGHNT; CDR2 reads YYREEE (reference sequence). V was pared by 4 bases and J by 11 bases, with 18 bases between. CDR3 length: 13 amino acids. The CDR3 spells CASSLFDSDGAFF. The CDR3, as DNA: TGTGCCAGCAGCCTATTTGACAGTGACGGTGCTTTCTTT.

The chain joins TRBV20-1 to TRBJ2-1; no definite D call. CDR1 and CDR2 from the germline V gene are DFQATT and SNEGSKA (reference sequence). Between the trimmed V and J ends, which lost 8 bases and 7 bases, there was a span of 12 bases. CDR3 length: 11 amino acids. The CDR3 region is CSWAIGNEQFF. In nucleotides, the CDR3 is TGCAGTTGGGCGATAGGTAATGAGCAGTTCTTC.

The chain combines TRBV5-1 with TRBJ1-1; D is uncertain. The germline V gene encodes CDR1 SGHRS and CDR2 YFSETQ. Trimming stripped 4 bases from V and 0 bases from J, with 13 bases between. The CDR3 has 15 amino acids. The CDR3 nucleotides are TGCGCCAGCAGCCATGGCAGTTACATGAACACTGAAGCTTTCTTT. Translating gives CASSHGSYMNTEAFF.

V usage is TRBV5-1 and J usage is TRBJ2-7; no reliable D call. In germline, CDR1 is SGHRS, CDR2 YFSETQ. CDR3 length equals 16 residues. The V and J ends lost 1 base and 5 bases respectively, with 19 bases between them. The CDR3 here is CASSLMVSVRSDEQYF. Written as DNA, the CDR3 is TGCGCCAGCAGCTTGATGGTCTCGGTCCGCTCTGACGAGCAGTACTTC.

In this sample, this clone turned up a few times. The gene calls are TRBV30 and TRBJ2-7; 7 bases are a match to TRBD2. CDR3 length: 15 amino acids. V lost 4 bases to trimming and J lost 1 base; unmatched junction nucleotides: 10. The germline V gene encodes CDR1 GTSNPN and CDR2 SVGIG (reference sequence). In DNA form, the CDR3 reads TGTGCCTGGACTCCTCCGGGACTACAATCCTACGAGCAGTACTTC. Translation: CAWTPPGLQSYEQYF.

The table lists this clone with a few counts. The gene calls are TRBV6-6 and TRBJ2-7, with 7 bases matching TRBD1. This CDR3 is built from 14 residues. Unmatched junction bases numbered 8, after V lost 6 bases and J lost 3 bases. Germline V gene lookup returns CDR1 MNHNY and CDR2 SVGAGI (reference sequence). As DNA, the CDR3 is TGTGCCAGCAGCCCGGGACAGAATGTCTACGAGCAGTACTTC. Its translation is CASSPGQNVYEQYF.

This clone was seen once. The chain employs TRBV18 and TRBJ2-7; 9 bases align to TRBD1. CDR1 KGHSH and CDR2 LQKENI come from the germline V gene. V shed 5 bases, J shed 5 bases, and the junction held 10 bases outside the gene matches. This CDR3 region has 15 residues. CDR3 sequence (DNA): TGTGCCAGCTCATCACAGGGACAGGGTCAAAACGAGCAGTACTTC. This encodes CASSSQGQGQNEQYF.

This clone was observed a few times. The chain employs TRBV6-1 and TRBJ2-1, with a possible D match to TRBD2 (6 bases). The V end was cut by 3 bases, the J end by 7 bases, with 13 bases between. This CDR3 has 14 amino acids. Per germline, CDR1 MNHNS and CDR2 SASEGT. The CDR3 loop is CASSEPGLINEQFF. Written as DNA, the CDR3 is TGTGCCAGCAGTGAGCCCGGACTAATAAATGAGCAGTTCTTC.

V is TRBV14 and J is TRBJ2-3; 8 positions agree with TRBD1. Trimming removed 4 bases from V and 1 base from J; junction bases left unmatched: 7. Germline assignment: CDR1 SGHDN and CDR2 FVKESK. The CDR3 length is 16 residues. Written as DNA, the CDR3 is TGTGCCAGCAGCCGCTGGACAGGGACCCGCACAGATACGCAGTATTTT. This gives the protein CASSRWTGTRTDTQYF.

The V and J genes are TRBV30 and TRBJ2-1, with D uncertain. The CDR3 has 12 amino acids. In germline, CDR1 is GTSNPN, CDR2 SVGIG (reference sequence). The ends were cut back, 1 base at V and 10 bases at J, with 11 bases in the middle. CDR3 coding DNA: TGTGCCTGGAGTGGCATAACTACAGAGCAGTTCTTC. Its translation is CAWSGITTEQFF.

The chain is built from TRBV5-1 and TRBJ2-2; D unclear. V lost 0 bases, J lost 7 bases, and 7 bases lay in between. CDR3 length: 13 amino acids. Germline V gene data show CDR1 as SGHRS and CDR2 as YFSETQ. The CDR3 sequence is CASSLVASGELFF. Here the CDR3 DNA reads TGCGCCAGCAGCTTGGTAGCAAGCGGGGAGCTGTTTTTT. Full variable domain (rest looked up from reference TRBV5-1 and TRBJ2-2): KAGVTQTPRYLIKTRGQQVTLSCSPISGHRSVSWYQQTPGQGLQFLFEYFSETQRNKGNFPGRFSGRQFSNSRSEMNVSTLELGDSALYLCASSLVASGELFFGEGSRLTVL.

There are a few counts of this clone. The CDR3 nucleotides are TGCGCCAGCAGCCTAGGACAGGGGGCGAACGAGCAGTACTTC. Its protein product is CASSLGQGANEQYF. The chain carries TRBV5-1 and TRBJ2-7; TRBD1 agrees at 11 bases. Germline CDR1 is SGHRS and CDR2 is YFSETQ. Unmatched junction bases numbered 5, after V lost 4 bases and J lost 5 bases. This CDR3 spans 14 amino acids.

The table lists this clone with a few counts. The chain joins TRBV13 to TRBJ2-7; the match to TRBD2 covers 9 bases. V was clipped by 5 bases and J by 3 bases; unmatched bases: 8. The length of the CDR3 is 15 residues. Germline values: CDR1 PRHDT, CDR2 FYEKMQ (reference sequence). CDR3 protein: CASSAAPTSGYEQYF. Written as DNA, the CDR3 is TGTGCCAGCAGCGCGGCCCCGACTAGCGGCTACGAGCAGTACTTC.

This clone showed up just a few times. The chain is built from TRBV10-3 and TRBJ1-1; D may be TRBD1 (5 bases). This CDR3 region has 15 residues. V lost 5 bases, J lost 1 base, and 14 bases lay in between. In germline, CDR1 is ENHRY, CDR2 SYGVKD. The CDR3 is CAISSLDGGNTEAFF. The CDR3 nucleotides are TGTGCCATCAGTAGCCTGGACGGGGGGAACACTGAAGCTTTCTTT.

This clone was counted between two and nine times. V usage is TRBV15 and J usage is TRBJ2-1; TRBD1 agrees at 7 bases. This CDR3 region has 16 residues. CDR1 is LNHNV, CDR2 YYDKDF, per germline (reference sequence). V dropped 4 bases and J dropped 4; count of bases not matched to a gene: 10. The CDR3 DNA reads as TGTGCCACCAGCACCCTACCCGGGACAGCTTACAATGAGCAGTTCTTC. Its translation: CATSTLPGTAYNEQFF.

This clone was observed a handful of times. This chain links TRBV7-8 with TRBJ1-1; TRBD1 is a possible D gene (5 bases). CDR1 and CDR2 from the germline V gene are SGHVS and FQNEAQ. This CDR3 is built from 15 residues. V shed 5 bases and J shed 1 base, with 14 bases lying between them. CDR3 nucleotides: TGTGCCAGCAGCCCTTACGCCACAGGGAACACTGAAGCTTTCTTT. Encoded protein: CASSPYATGNTEAFF.